The 26 T cell receptor beta chains below all came from one sample that was sequenced in a study of shared clonotypes between healthy human individuals. The method was immunoSEQ multiplex PCR; TCRdb's version includes in-frame clones alone and lacks a portion of them. The sample shows about half a million clones, 79% of them seen only once. The sample consisted of PBMCs. The source is a woman between 40 and 50 years old in good health. Some clones in this sample may be carry-over from other donors' samples.

The chain carries TRBV5-4 and TRBJ2-3; no reliable D call. The V and J ends lost 0 bases and 5 bases respectively, with 7 bases between them. The CDR3 is 13 residues long. CDR1 and CDR2 (germline): SGHNT, YYREEE (reference sequence). CDR3 in amino acids: CASSLDPGDTQYF. The CDR3 DNA sequence: TGTGCCAGCAGCTTGGACCCTGGAGATACGCAGTATTTT. The whole variable domain, filled in from reference TRBV5-4 and TRBJ2-3, reads ETGVTQSPTHLIKTRGQQVTLRCSSQSGHNTVSWYQQALGQGPQFIFQYYREEENGRGNFPPRFSGLQFPNYSSELNVNALELDDSALYLCASSLDPGDTQYFGPGTRLTVL.

Of note for this clone: This likely stems from a read error, as it lies one base from a far larger clone. J is TRBJ1-4 and V is TRBV14, with D unclear. Germline V gene sequence: CDR1 SGHDN, CDR2 FVKESK. The CDR3 loop spans 14 amino acids. Here the CDR3 reads CASGQLVSARELFF. CDR3 DNA: TGTGCCAGCGGCCAATTAGTGTCGGCGAGGGAACTGTTTTTT.

The chain carries TRBV4-2 and TRBJ2-7; D may match TRBD1 or TRBD2 (5 bases each). This CDR3 contains 16 residues. From germline, CDR1 is LGHNA and CDR2 YNFKEQ. V dropped 1 base and J dropped 3 bases, with 16 bases sitting between them. CDR3 DNA sequence: TGTGCCAGCAGCCAAGCCGGGGCTAGTTCGGTCTACGAGCAGTACTTC. It encodes CASSQAGASSVYEQYF.

This chain links TRBV30 with TRBJ2-2; perhaps TRBD2 as D (5 bases). The V gene lost 4 bases and the J gene lost 5 bases, with 14 bases spanning the gap. CDR1 is GTSNPN and CDR2 is SVGIG in the germline V gene (reference sequence). The CDR3 contains 14 residues. CDR3 in amino acids: CAWKESSYTGELFF. The DNA of the CDR3 is TGTGCCTGGAAGGAGTCTAGCTATACCGGGGAGCTGTTTTTT. Combining the CDR3 with reference TRBV30 and TRBJ2-2 gives the whole variable domain SQTIHQWPATLVQPVGSPLSLECTVEGTSNPNLYWYRQAAGRGLQLLFYSVGIGQISSEVPQNLSASRPQDRQFILSSKKLLLSDSGFYLCAWKESSYTGELFFGEGSRLTVL.

The chain recombines TRBV15 with TRBJ2-7, with no clear D. The CDR3 is 13 residues long. The germline gives CDR1 LNHNV, CDR2 YYDKDF (reference sequence). The V and J ends lost 0 bases and 3 bases respectively, with 6 bases between them. The CDR3 sequence: CATSREYLYEQYF. The CDR3 DNA sequence: TGTGCCACCAGCAGAGAGTACCTCTACGAGCAGTACTTC.

The gene calls are TRBV5-1 and TRBJ2-2; D is perhaps TRBD1 (6 bases). From germline, CDR1 is SGHRS and CDR2 YFSETQ. V gave up 2 bases and J gave up 6 bases, with 17 bases separating them. CDR3 length: 16 residues. CDR3 in amino acids: CASSLSGETRAGELFF. CDR3 sequence (DNA): TGCGCCAGCAGCTTATCAGGGGAAACGAGGGCCGGGGAGCTGTTTTTT.

The rearrangement links TRBV27 to TRBJ2-7; TRBD2 matches at 11 bases. Germline-derived CDR1 and CDR2 are MNHEY and SMNVEV (reference sequence). With V trimmed by 6 bases and J by 2 bases, 3 bases remained unmatched. This CDR3 region has 14 residues. The CDR3 nucleotides read TGTGCCAGCAGACCTAGCGGGGGGACCTACGAGCAGTACTTC. It specifies CASRPSGGTYEQYF.

This clone has just a few counts. The J gene is TRBJ1-3, the V gene TRBV27; maybe TRBD1 (5 bases). The germline V gene has CDR1 MNHEY and CDR2 SMNVEV (reference sequence). V was shortened by 2 bases and J by 3 bases, with 11 bases between the two germline ends. There are 15 residues in the CDR3. Here the CDR3 DNA reads TGTGCCAGCAGTTTACGGGGGATCGGTGGAAACACCATATATTTT. The encoded protein is CASSLRGIGGNTIYF.

V usage is TRBV19 and J usage is TRBJ2-1; TRBD2 agrees at 9 bases. Losses at the gene ends were 6 bases for V and 8 bases for J; bases not matched to a gene: 14. Per the germline V gene, CDR1 is LNHDA and CDR2 is SQIVND (reference sequence). This CDR3 is built from 16 residues. Here the CDR3 reads CASRDPRAGGGDEQFF. The CDR3 region has the DNA TGTGCCAGTAGGGACCCAAGGGCGGGAGGGGGCGATGAGCAGTTCTTC.

The J gene is TRBJ2-1, the V gene TRBV9, with D possibly being TRBD1 or TRBD2 (5 bases each). CDR1 SGDLS and CDR2 YYNGEE come from the germline V gene. V dropped 0 bases and J dropped 12 bases, with 10 bases sitting between them. The CDR3 runs 12 residues. The CDR3: CASSVEWGWQFF. CDR3 nucleotides: TGTGCCAGCAGCGTAGAGTGGGGGTGGCAGTTCTTC.

This chain connects TRBV20-1 to TRBJ2-4; a possible D gene is TRBD2 (6 bases). This CDR3 is built from 11 residues. In germline, CDR1 is DFQATT, CDR2 SNEGSKA (reference sequence). In DNA, the CDR3 is TGCGCTACCGGAGGGGAAAACATTCAGTACTTC. It translates to CATGGENIQYF.

The chain is built from TRBV18 and TRBJ1-5; 8 bases align to TRBD1. Trimming removed 1 base from V and 9 bases from J; junction bases left unmatched: 11. CDR3 length: 16 amino acids. Germline CDR1 and CDR2: KGHSH and LQKENI. CDR3 in DNA: TGTGCCAGCTCACCACAGGGGACAGGACCAGGTTGGCCCCAGCATTTT. Its translation is CASSPQGTGPGWPQHF.

This chain joins TRBV11-1 and TRBJ2-2, with 14 bases fitting TRBD2. The CDR3 spans 17 residues. V lost 5 bases and J lost 8; bases outside the gene matches: 10. Germline values: CDR1 SGHAT, CDR2 FQDESV (reference sequence). The CDR3 nucleotides are TGTGCCAGCAGCCTCCGGTCGGGACTAGCGGGAGCGGGGGAGCTGTTTTTT. The encoded protein is CASSLRSGLAGAGELFF.

Here the CDR3 reads CASSFPGDYGYTF. Here the CDR3 DNA reads TGTGCCAGCAGCTTCCCAGGGGACTATGGCTACACCTTC. The chain recombines TRBV7-3 with TRBJ1-2, with D possibly TRBD1 on 6 matching bases. Germline V gene data show CDR1 as SGHTA and CDR2 as FQGTGA. This CDR3 has 13 amino acids. V was shortened by 3 bases and J by 3 bases, with 8 bases between the two germline ends.

The CDR3 bases are TGCAGCGTTGATCGGGGGGGGAACACTGAAGCTTTCTTT. Its translation: CSVDRGGNTEAFF. The V gene is TRBV29-1, the J gene TRBJ1-1; maybe TRBD1 (5 bases). This CDR3 contains 13 residues. With 3 bases removed from V and 1 base from J, the gap between germline ends came to 9 bases. Germline values: CDR1 SQVTM, CDR2 ANQGSEA.

This clone has only a few counts. CDR3 DNA: TGTGCCTGGAGTGCAACAGGGCTCGGCCAGCCCCAGCATTTT. It translates to CAWSATGLGQPQHF. This sequence joins TRBV30 and TRBJ1-5, with D possibly matching TRBD1 (6 bases). The CDR3 is made up of 14 amino acids. Trimming took 1 base from V and 7 from J, leaving 14 bases between them. Germline CDR1 is GTSNPN and CDR2 is SVGIG (reference sequence).

The chain has TRBV9 and TRBJ2-1, with 7 bases fitting TRBD2. Trimming cost V 8 bases and J 0 bases; bases outside gene matches: 14. Germline lookup yields CDR1 SGDLS and CDR2 YYNGEE. This CDR3 is 17 amino acids long. Written as DNA, the CDR3 is TGTGCCAGGCCGGGACTATCCGGGCCAAGCTCCTACAATGAGCAGTTCTTC. Its protein product is CARPGLSGPSSYNEQFF.

The chain recombines TRBV28 with TRBJ2-7, with D uncertain. The CDR3 length is 14 residues. Trimming shortened V by 3 bases and J by 7 bases, and 16 bases separated the two germline ends. Per the germline V gene, CDR1 is MDHEN and CDR2 is SYDVKM. CDR3 bases: TGTGCCAGCAGTTTCCCCGAGACCGCCGGGGAGCAGTACTTC. It specifies CASSFPETAGEQYF. Based on the CDR3 plus reference TRBV28 and TRBJ2-7, the full variable domain is DVKVTQSSRYLVKRTGEKVFLECVQDMDHENMFWYRQDPGLGLRLIYFSYDVKMKEKGDIPEGYSVSREKKERFSLILESASTNQTSMYLCASSFPETAGEQYFGPGTRLTVT.

This clone showed up many times. The chain links TRBV5-1 to TRBJ2-7, with 11 bases lining up with TRBD2. The germline V gene encodes CDR1 SGHRS and CDR2 YFSETQ. Trimming removed 0 bases from V and 4 bases from J; junction bases left unmatched: 12. The CDR3 consists of 18 residues. CDR3 amino acids: CASSLVASGRTTPYEQYF. In nucleotides, the CDR3 is TGCGCCAGCAGCTTGGTGGCTAGCGGGAGGACCACTCCTTACGAGCAGTACTTC.

The table lists this clone with a few counts. The chain combines TRBV7-9 with TRBJ1-5; possible D gene TRBD1, 5 bases. Germline CDR1 and CDR2: SEHNR and FQNEAQ (reference sequence). Trimming shortened V by 1 base and J by 0 bases, and 13 bases separated the two germline ends. The CDR3 totals 17 residues. For the CDR3, the DNA is TGTGCCAGCAGCTTAGGGCAGGGATTTGGTAGCAATCAGCCCCAGCATTTT. This codes for CASSLGQGFGSNQPQHF.

The gene calls are TRBV30 and TRBJ1-5; D remains unclear. The CDR3 is made up of 14 amino acids. V gave up 3 bases and J gave up 0 bases, with 9 bases separating them. Per germline, CDR1 GTSNPN and CDR2 SVGIG (reference sequence). The CDR3 loop reads CAWSLLNSNQPQHF. The CDR3 DNA reads as TGTGCCTGGAGCCTACTTAATAGCAATCAGCCCCAGCATTTT.

The rearrangement joins TRBV6-1 to TRBJ1-1; TRBD1 matches 11 bases. The CDR3 is 17 residues long. With 4 bases clipped from V and 4 bases from J, the junction kept 11 bases outside the gene matches. Germline-derived CDR1 and CDR2 are MNHNS and SASEGT. Written as DNA, the CDR3 is TGTGCCAGCAGTGCCCCCCGCGGACAGGGGGCGACCACTGAAGCTTTCTTT. It yields the protein CASSAPRGQGATTEAFF.

The rearrangement uses TRBV19 and TRBJ2-4, with D perhaps TRBD1 (6 bases). CDR3 size: 15 residues. V was shortened by 5 bases and J by 0 bases, with 11 bases between the two germline ends. Per germline, CDR1 LNHDA and CDR2 SQIVND (reference sequence). The CDR3 reads CASSPQGLAKNIQYF. In DNA form, the CDR3 reads TGTGCCAGTAGTCCCCAGGGGTTAGCCAAAAACATTCAGTACTTC.

The chain combines TRBV10-3 with TRBJ2-2; possibly TRBD2 for D (6 bases). There are 17 residues in the CDR3. CDR1 ENHRY and CDR2 SYGVKD come from the germline V gene. V lost 0 bases and J 4 bases, leaving 15 bases between the germline ends. In DNA form, the CDR3 reads TGTGCCATCAGTGAGTCGACAGTAGGGCGGGGCACCGGGGAGCTGTTTTTT. Amino acid sequence: CAISESTVGRGTGELFF.

The chain recombines TRBV19 with TRBJ1-5, with D possibly matching TRBD1 (5 bases). This CDR3 contains 14 residues. CDR1 LNHDA and CDR2 SQIVND come from the germline V gene (reference sequence). The V and J ends lost 3 bases and 6 bases respectively, with 12 bases between them. The CDR3 loop is CASSILGVGQPQHF. As DNA, the CDR3 is TGTGCCAGTAGTATTTTGGGGGTCGGTCAGCCCCAGCATTTT.

The chain carries TRBV6-5 and TRBJ2-7; TRBD1 matches 7 bases. The length of the CDR3 is 13 residues. The V gene's germline CDR1 is MNHEY and CDR2 SVGAGI. V lost 6 bases, J lost 4 bases, and 6 bases stayed unmatched. The CDR3 sequence is CASRGQDDYEQYF. The CDR3 bases are TGTGCCAGCAGAGGACAGGATGATTACGAGCAGTACTTC.